The rows below give T cell receptor beta chains drawn from one sample of a study of blood T cell repertoires in COVID-19. The repertoire was sequenced with immunoSEQ multiplex PCR; TCRdb's copy has only in-frame clones and lacks some. The table shows roughly 150,000 clones, with roughly 89% occurring only once. The specimen was peripheral blood. Source of these receptors: a woman aged 70-85 years with COVID-19, enrolled during active disease. Each CDR3 is given with its conserved first and last residue. A D gene is named only where the DNA matches it firmly. The size field is filled for only some rows; it gives once, few, many or a size class.

D: .; J: TRBJ2-3; V: TRBV19; size: .; CDR3: CASSIGRADTQYF; DNA: TGTGCCAGCAGTATCGGGCGGGCAGATACGCAGTATTTT
D: .; J: TRBJ2-1; V: TRBV5-4; size: .; CDR3: CASSFNFESGQFF; DNA: TGTGCCAGCAGCTTTAATTTTGAGAGCGGGCAGTTCTTC
D: TRBD1; J: TRBJ1-6; V: TRBV2; size: .; CDR3: CASSDTGQQYSPLHF; DNA: TGTGCCAGCAGTGATACGGGACAGCAATATTCACCCCTCCACTTT
D: .; J: TRBJ1-5; V: TRBV24-1; size: .; CDR3: CATSDSGFRQPQHF; DNA: TGTGCCACCAGTGACTCAGGGTTTAGGCAGCCCCAGCATTTT
D: TRBD1; J: TRBJ2-7; V: TRBV6-5; size: .; CDR3: CASRRQGYDEQYF; DNA: TGTGCCAGCAGAAGACAGGGGTACGACGAGCAGTACTTC
D: TRBD1; J: TRBJ2-1; V: TRBV27; size: .; CDR3: CASSFSPLLDRNSYNEQFF; DNA: TGTGCCAGCAGTTTTTCCCCTCTTTTGGACAGGAATTCCTACAATGAGCAGTTCTTC
D: TRBD1; J: TRBJ2-7; V: TRBV18; size: few; CDR3: CASSSRDSTSYEQYF; DNA: TGTGCCAGCTCATCCCGGGACAGCACCTCCTACGAGCAGTACTTC
D: .; J: TRBJ1-5; V: TRBV7-8; size: .; CDR3: CASSADRYNQPQHF; DNA: TGTGCCAGCAGCGCGGACAGATACAATCAGCCCCAGCATTTT
D: TRBD2; J: TRBJ2-1; V: TRBV28; size: once; CDR3: CASSERGREQFF; DNA: TGTGCCAGCAGTGAGCGGGGGCGTGAGCAGTTCTTC
D: .; J: TRBJ1-2; V: TRBV7-2; size: .; CDR3: CASSLARATQDYTF; DNA: TGTGCCAGCAGCTTGGCGAGGGCGACCCAAGACTACACCTTC
D: TRBD1; J: TRBJ1-5; V: TRBV7-6; size: .; CDR3: CASSDTLAGTGLDQPQHF; DNA: TGTGCCAGCAGCGACACACTTGCCGGGACAGGGCTGGATCAGCCCCAGCATTTT
D: TRBD2; J: TRBJ2-7; V: TRBV2; size: .; CDR3: CASRRFGLAGEAYEQYF; DNA: TGTGCCAGCAGACGCTTTGGACTAGCGGGGGAAGCCTACGAGCAGTACTTC
D: .; J: TRBJ2-7; V: TRBV2; size: .; CDR3: CASSLPGDVHEQYF; DNA: TGTGCCAGCAGTTTACCAGGGGATGTCCACGAGCAGTACTTC
D: TRBD1; J: TRBJ2-5; V: TRBV2; size: once; CDR3: CASRQGTAVWETQYF; DNA: TGTGCCAGCAGACAAGGGACAGCCGTATGGGAGACCCAGTACTTC
D: .; J: TRBJ1-2; V: TRBV13; size: once; CDR3: CASSLGRGQLVNGYTF; DNA: TGTGCCAGCAGCTTAGGGAGGGGACAATTAGTGAATGGCTACACCTTC
D: .; J: TRBJ1-6; V: TRBV4-1; size: .; CDR3: CASSPNSRAGNSPLHF; DNA: TGCGCCAGCAGCCCGAATAGCAGGGCTGGAAATTCACCCCTCCACTTT
D: TRBD1; J: TRBJ2-3; V: TRBV9; size: .; CDR3: CASSVGAGQGGAPSRDTQYF; DNA: TGTGCCAGCAGCGTAGGGGCCGGACAGGGCGGGGCACCGTCCCGCGATACGCAGTATTTT
D: TRBD2; J: TRBJ2-3; V: TRBV2; size: .; CDR3: CASSGSGTSDTQYF; DNA: TGTGCCAGCAGTGGTAGCGGGACCTCAGATACGCAGTATTTT
D: .; J: TRBJ1-2; V: TRBV7-8; size: .; CDR3: CASSLAGQGGDYGYTF; DNA: TGTGCCAGCAGCTTAGCGGGGCAGGGAGGGGACTATGGCTACACCTTC
D: .; J: TRBJ2-3; V: TRBV30; size: .; CDR3: CAWKGASGTDTQYF; DNA: TGTGCCTGGAAAGGGGCTAGCGGCACAGATACGCAGTATTTT
D: .; J: TRBJ1-5; V: TRBV19; size: .; CDR3: CASSSAKHDQPQHF; DNA: TGTGCCAGTAGTTCTGCAAAACACGATCAGCCCCAGCATTTT
D: .; J: TRBJ1-2; V: TRBV19; size: .; CDR3: CASKRTDYGYTF; DNA: TGTGCCAGTAAACGGACAGATTATGGCTACACCTTC
D: .; J: TRBJ1-2; V: TRBV2; size: few; CDR3: CASSVTVEGLGYTF; DNA: TGTGCCAGCAGTGTAACAGTTGAGGGTCTTGGCTACACCTTC
D: .; J: TRBJ2-3; V: TRBV15; size: .; CDR3: CATSSRGDTQYF; DNA: TGTGCCACCAGCTCCCGAGGAGATACGCAGTATTTT
D: .; J: TRBJ1-6; V: TRBV9; size: .; CDR3: CASSPRDLRNNSPLHF; DNA: TGTGCCAGCAGCCCCCGAGATTTGCGGAATAATTCACCCCTCCACTTT
D: TRBD1; J: TRBJ1-1; V: TRBV19; size: .; CDR3: CASSRVGTAAEAFF; DNA: TGTGCCAGTAGTCGAGTAGGGACAGCCGCTGAAGCTTTCTTT
D: .; J: TRBJ2-5; V: TRBV10-3; size: .; CDR3: CAISSDRGGETQYF; DNA: TGTGCCATCTCCTCGGACAGAGGGGGAGAGACCCAGTACTTC
D: TRBD1; J: TRBJ2-5; V: TRBV19; size: .; CDR3: CASSIGQAGETQYF; DNA: TGTGCCAGTAGTATCGGACAGGCAGGGGAGACCCAGTACTTC
D: .; J: TRBJ1-4; V: TRBV5-1; size: .; CDR3: CASSPPSENEKLFF; DNA: TGCGCCAGCAGCCCGCCCAGCGAGAATGAAAAACTGTTTTTT
D: .; J: TRBJ1-2; V: TRBV5-6; size: .; CDR3: CASSLVFRTDSTYTF; DNA: TGTGCCAGCAGCTTGGTATTCAGGACGGACAGCACCTACACCTTC
D: TRBD2; J: TRBJ2-2; V: TRBV27; size: .; CDR3: CASSLSWRRGGTGELFF; DNA: TGTGCCAGCAGTTTATCTTGGCGGCGGGGGGGAACCGGGGAGCTGTTTTTT
D: TRBD2; J: TRBJ2-1; V: TRBV5-6; size: .; CDR3: CASSPRTSGYSGYEQFF; DNA: TGTGCCAGCAGCCCCCGGACTAGCGGGTATTCAGGCTATGAGCAGTTCTTC
D: .; J: TRBJ1-6; V: TRBV25-1; size: .; CDR3: CASSEYAGRGPNSPLHF; DNA: TGTGCCAGCAGTGAATATGCGGGCCGAGGACCTAATTCACCCCTCCACTTT
D: TRBD2; J: TRBJ2-7; V: TRBV9; size: .; CDR3: CASSVASGVGEQYF; DNA: TGTGCCAGCAGCGTAGCTAGCGGGGTCGGCGAGCAGTACTTC
D: .; J: TRBJ2-7; V: TRBV6-6; size: .; CDR3: CASSGGALYEQYF; DNA: TGTGCCAGCAGCGGGGGTGCCCTCTACGAGCAGTACTTC
D: .; J: TRBJ1-6; V: TRBV5-1; size: .; CDR3: CASSLGETGSSYNSPLHF; DNA: TGCGCCAGCAGCTTGGGAGAGACAGGTAGCTCCTATAATTCACCCCTCCACTTT
D: .; J: TRBJ2-7; V: TRBV28; size: once; CDR3: CASSIGGTDSYEQYF; DNA: TGTGCCAGCAGTATTGGCGGGACAGACTCCTACGAGCAGTACTTC
D: TRBD2; J: TRBJ2-1; V: TRBV20-1; size: .; CDR3: CSASSGDAYNEQFF; DNA: TGCAGTGCTAGTAGCGGGGACGCCTACAATGAGCAGTTCTTC
D: TRBD1; J: TRBJ2-7; V: TRBV5-4; size: many; CDR3: CASSWDRGQTYEQYF; DNA: TGTGCCAGCAGCTGGGACAGGGGGCAAACCTACGAGCAGTACTTC
D: TRBD2; J: TRBJ2-2; V: TRBV2; size: .; CDR3: CASSERGDSRTGELFF; DNA: TGTGCCAGCAGTGAGCGGGGGGACTCTAGGACCGGGGAGCTGTTTTTT
D: TRBD1; J: TRBJ2-7; V: TRBV7-2; size: .; CDR3: CASSLVADRAYEQYF; DNA: TGTGCCAGCAGCTTAGTGGCAGACAGGGCCTACGAGCAGTACTTC
D: TRBD1; J: TRBJ2-7; V: TRBV7-2; size: .; CDR3: CASSSTGVGPYEQYF; DNA: TGTGCCAGCAGCTCTACAGGGGTGGGGCCCTACGAGCAGTACTTC
D: .; J: TRBJ1-1; V: TRBV6-5; size: .; CDR3: CASRGGPEAFF; DNA: TGTGCCAGCAGGGGGGGACCTGAAGCTTTCTTT
D: .; J: TRBJ1-6; V: TRBV30; size: .; CDR3: CAWSVSSPPPLHF; DNA: TGTGCCTGGAGTGTCTCCTCTCCCCCACCCCTCCACTTT
D: .; J: TRBJ1-5; V: TRBV7-8; size: .; CDR3: CASSLGTAGARQPQHF; DNA: TGTGCCAGCAGCTTAGGTACGGCAGGGGCACGGCAGCCCCAGCATTTT
D: .; J: TRBJ1-4; V: TRBV3-1/TRBV3-2; size: .; CDR3: CASSQVPVATNEKLFF; DNA: TGTGCCAGCAGCCAAGTGCCGGTTGCAACTAATGAAAAACTGTTTTTT
D: TRBD1; J: TRBJ2-2; V: TRBV6-6; size: once; CDR3: CASSGTGATGELFF; DNA: TGTGCTAGCAGTGGGACAGGGGCCACCGGGGAGCTGTTTTTT
D: TRBD2; J: TRBJ2-3; V: TRBV7-8; size: .; CDR3: CASSLLTSLGTDTQYF; DNA: TGTGCCAGCAGCCTCCTGACTAGCTTGGGCACAGATACGCAGTATTTT
D: .; J: TRBJ1-3; V: TRBV28; size: .; CDR3: CASSLGQGGGNTIYF; DNA: TGTGCCAGCAGTTTAGGGCAGGGCGGTGGAAACACCATATATTTT
D: TRBD1; J: TRBJ1-1; V: TRBV28; size: .; CDR3: CASSSPGGQNTEAFF; DNA: TGTGCCAGCAGTTCCCCAGGGGGCCAAAACACTGAAGCTTTCTTT
D: TRBD2; J: TRBJ2-1; V: TRBV6-2/TRBV6-3; size: .; CDR3: CASSPGLAGNSYNEQFF; DNA: TGTGCCAGCAGCCCTGGACTAGCGGGGAACTCCTACAATGAGCAGTTCTTC
D: TRBD1; J: TRBJ1-1; V: TRBV5-1; size: .; CDR3: CASRWTGAAEAFF; DNA: TGCGCCAGCCGCTGGACAGGGGCGGCTGAAGCTTTCTTT
D: TRBD2; J: TRBJ2-3; V: TRBV15; size: few; CDR3: CATSRRTSGGPDTQYF; DNA: TGTGCCACCAGCAGACGGACTAGCGGGGGGCCAGATACGCAGTATTTT
D: .; J: TRBJ1-5; V: TRBV7-8; size: .; CDR3: CASSLGQAHNQPQHF; DNA: TGTGCCAGCAGCTTGGGGCAGGCGCATAATCAGCCCCAGCATTTT
D: .; J: TRBJ1-3; V: TRBV18; size: once; CDR3: CASSQSAVRSDGNTIYF; DNA: TGTGCCAGCTCACAGTCCGCCGTTCGGTCTGATGGAAACACCATATATTTT
D: TRBD1; J: TRBJ1-3; V: TRBV18; size: .; CDR3: CASSPTGTGGFSIQSGNTIYF; DNA: TGTGCCAGCTCACCCACTGGGACAGGGGGCTTCTCCATTCAATCTGGAAACACCATATATTTT
D: .; J: TRBJ1-6; V: TRBV2; size: .; CDR3: CASGEDSYNSPLHF; DNA: TGTGCCAGCGGGGAGGACTCCTATAATTCACCCCTCCACTTT